This T cell receptor (beta chain) was retrieved from a study of identical twins. Overall study results and limits: Models, which agreed with sharing between unrelated individuals, nonetheless underestimated the out-of-frame TCR alpha sharing seen in monozygotic twins.

This clonotype turned up a few times. The antigen is not known. TCRdb called the 5' RACE reads again in MiXCR, with one record for every CDR3 protein. The data show some 790,000 distinct CDR3 sequences, 15% to 20% seen once. CDR3 length: 12 residues. The V gene's germline CDR1 is DFQATT and CDR2 SNEGSKA (reference sequence). J was trimmed by 3 bases and V by 6 bases; bases with no gene match: 3. In addition, the sample was reused for a study of T cells expressing NK-cell markers.

Material: PBMCs. The chain carries TRBV20-1 and TRBJ2-5; 8 nucleotides match TRBD2. The receptor was derived from a woman aged 18-35 years in good health. The CDR3 reads CSASTSEETQYF. The CDR3 DNA reads TGCAGTGCGTCGACTAGCGAAGAGACCCAGTACTTC.